This T cell receptor (beta chain) was observed in a study of T cell repertoires in cytomegalovirus infection. Study information: Shared public TCR beta signatures pointed to both CMV infection and a matching HLA type. General study results and limits: Clonotypes of TCR beta that were HLA-C-restricted and CMV-specific dominated the ex vivo response.

TCRdb processed the reads anew with MiXCR; each CDR3 protein has one entry. The sample shows 200,000 to 250,000 distinct CDR3 sequences, 22% of them seen only once. The germline V gene has CDR1 DFQATT and CDR2 SNEGSKA (reference sequence). This CDR3 contains 12 residues. The ends were cut back, 4 bases at V and 4 bases at J, with 10 bases in the middle. As to this clonotype: Its specificity is unknown.

This receptor was identified in a human donor in good health (CMV status not recorded). Some clones in this sample may be carry-over from other donors' samples. The chain links TRBV20-1 to TRBJ1-1; no firm D call. Sequencing input: CD8+ T cells from PBMCs. The CDR3 DNA reads TGCAGTGCTAATCCGAAGGCCACTGAAGCTTTCTTT. As protein: CSANPKATEAFF.